This T cell receptor (beta chain) was recorded in a study of molecular identifiers for immune sequencing clone quantification. The CDR3 totals 22 residues. Germline V CDR1 and CDR2: DFQATT, SNEGSKA (reference sequence). A remark on this clonotype: One base away lies a much larger clone, so this may be a sequencing read error.

As previously described, bulk TCR libraries were made using listed TCR primers. TCRdb reprocessed the PCR reads with MiXCR, giving one entry per CDR3 protein. The sample lists approximately 630,000 distinct CDR3 sequences; 25% were seen once. The rearrangement joins TRBV20-1 to TRBJ2-3; 12 nucleotides agree with TRBD1. The sample comprised naive CD8+ T cells from blood, with Jurkat cell RNA spiked in. Sample subset: FACS-sorted CD8+CD4-CCR7+CD45RA+ naive T cells. This clonotype was sampled from a human donor in good health. Some libraries in this study had Jurkat cell RNA spiked in. The CDR3 loop is CNARGIVGTGGRLADFTDTQYF. The DNA of the CDR3 is TGCAATGCTAGAGGAATCGTGGGGACAGGGGGCCGACTGGCTGACTTCACAGATACGCAGTATTTT.